This T cell receptor (beta chain) is from a study of T cells in Graves' hyperthyroidism and ophthalmopathy. RNA transcripts served as the template for amplifying TCR beta CDR3 regions. The HTBI primer set served for first-round RT-PCR of the TCR CDR3. Using its own MiXCR run on the multiplex PCR reads, TCRdb lists one record per CDR3 protein. The data contain hundreds of thousands of distinct CDR3 sequences, 38% of them singletons. The CDR3 is 15 residues long. Germline V gene sequence: CDR1 SGHTA, CDR2 FQGNSA. V lost 3 bases to trimming and J lost 4 bases, with 15 bases between them. The chain is built from TRBV7-2 and TRBJ2-5; D might be TRBD2 (5 bases). The clonotype originates from a man younger than 35 with Graves' hyperthyroidism. The material sequenced was blood. CDR3 protein: CASSLEGLGRETQYF. The CDR3 bases are TGTGCCAGCAGCTTGGAAGGGTTGGGGAGAGAGACCCAGTACTTC.